This entry lists 5 T cell receptor beta chains sequenced from one sample in a study of a mutant IDH1 vaccine in newly diagnosed glioma. This sample's time point: baseline, week 1 (first vaccination visit). The treatment was: pre-vaccination baseline after standard-of-care therapy. The method was immunoSEQ multiplex PCR; TCRdb's version includes in-frame clones alone and lacks a portion of them. Here the sample spans around 87,000 clones, approximately 83% being singletons. The sequencing here drew on PBMCs, taken from a glioma patient treated with radiotherapy, temozolomide or both. The receptors were gathered from a woman aged 45-65 years with glioma.

The CDR3 nucleotides read TGCGCCAGCAGCTTGGGGCAGGGTGGCCAGCCCCAGCATTTT. This translates into CASSLGQGGQPQHF. This sequence joins TRBV5-1 and TRBJ1-5; possible D gene TRBD1, 5 bases. Germline-derived CDR1 and CDR2 are SGHRS and YFSETQ. This CDR3 is built from 14 residues. The germline V and J ends were trimmed by 0 bases and 7 bases, with 11 bases remaining between them.

The gene calls are TRBV5-4 and TRBJ1-2; maybe TRBD1 (6 bases). Germline CDR1 SGHNT, CDR2 YYREEE (reference sequence). The CDR3 is 15 residues long. The V end lost 7 bases, the J end lost 6 bases, and 22 bases lay between the germline ends. CDR3 sequence: CASAGQPFGENGYTF. Here the CDR3 DNA reads TGTGCCAGCGCAGGACAGCCCTTCGGGGAAAATGGCTACACCTTC.

This clone turned up a few times. The rearrangement links TRBV4-1 to TRBJ1-1; D gene ambiguous. The V gene's germline CDR1 is MGHRA and CDR2 YSYEKL. Trimming removed 3 bases from V and 4 bases from J, with 6 bases in between. The CDR3 is made up of 12 amino acids. The CDR3 sequence: CASSHPSTEAFF. The CDR3 region has the DNA TGCGCCAGCAGCCACCCCAGCACTGAAGCTTTCTTT.

The chain links TRBV7-2 to TRBJ1-2; 9 bases line up with TRBD1. The germline V gene encodes CDR1 SGHTA and CDR2 FQGNSA. The CDR3 is 16 residues long. Germline trimming cut 2 bases from V and 6 bases from J; bases unmatched to any gene: 10. CDR3 nucleotide sequence: TGTGCCAGCAGCTTACGGGACGGCCGGACAGGGGATGGCTACACCTTC. Its protein product is CASSLRDGRTGDGYTF.

The CDR3 nucleotides are TGCAGCGTTGACCCCCTGTTGCCAAACACTGAAGCTTTCTTT. It yields the protein CSVDPLLPNTEAFF. The gene calls are TRBV29-1 and TRBJ1-1; D call uncertain. Trimming shortened V by 3 bases and J by 2 bases, and 13 bases separated the two germline ends. Germline V lookup: CDR1 SQVTM, CDR2 ANQGSEA. The CDR3 consists of 14 residues.